Below are 2 T cell receptor beta chains sequenced from a single sample in a study of OX40 agonist ivuxolimab in advanced cancers. Sequencing used immunoSEQ multiplex PCR; TCRdb keeps in-frame clones, though not all of them. The sample has tens of thousands of clones, about 82% seen once. Sequencing used CD4+ or CD8+ T cells sorted from blood, obtained in a trial of the OX40 agonist ivuxolimab. These receptors were taken from an adult with an advanced solid tumor such as melanoma, head and neck, liver or kidney cancer.

The chain uses TRBV7-6 and TRBJ1-1; a weak D match, TRBD1 (6 bases). The ends were cut back, 1 base at V and 0 bases at J, with 9 bases in the middle. The germline V gene encodes CDR1 SGHVS and CDR2 FNYEAQ. The CDR3 runs to 15 residues. The CDR3 DNA reads as TGTGCCAGCAGCTTAGGGTCAGGGGTGAACACTGAAGCTTTCTTT. Its translation: CASSLGSGVNTEAFF.

V is TRBV7-3 and J is TRBJ2-2; D gene uncertain. V was clipped by 2 bases and J by 7 bases, with 8 bases between them. The CDR3 loop spans 13 amino acids. Germline CDR1 SGHTA, CDR2 FQGTGA. The DNA of the CDR3 is TGTGCCAGCAGCTTACGAGGCAACGGGGAGCTGTTTTTT. It yields the protein CASSLRGNGELFF.